Ten or more counts support the clone carrying this T cell receptor (beta chain). The antigen remains undetermined. This sample was included in a study of molecular identifiers for immune sequencing clone quantification. Points from the study as a whole: Clonotypes topping 20 RNA copies carried over 99% of effector molecules but under 1% of naive ones.

V was shortened by 2 bases and J by 3 bases, with 14 bases between the two germline ends. This CDR3 region has 15 residues. The germline V gene encodes CDR1 MNHEY and CDR2 SMNVEV (reference sequence). Making the bulk TCR libraries relied on previously described methods and listed TCR primers. One entry per CDR3 protein, called by TCRdb with MiXCR from the PCR reads. The table records 300,000 to 350,000 distinct CDR3 sequences, about 22% of them present only once. The sequenced sample was naive CD8+ T cells from blood, with Jurkat cell RNA spiked in. Described subset: FACS-sorted CD8+CD4-CCR7+CD45RA+ naive T cells. The chain has TRBV27 and TRBJ2-7, with D perhaps being TRBD1 or TRBD2 (6 bases each). The receptor was derived from a human donor in good health. Some libraries in this study had Jurkat cell RNA spiked in. The CDR3 spells CASSLRGGTYYEQYF. The CDR3 DNA follows: TGTGCCAGCAGTTTAAGAGGGGGGACGTACTACGAGCAGTACTTC.